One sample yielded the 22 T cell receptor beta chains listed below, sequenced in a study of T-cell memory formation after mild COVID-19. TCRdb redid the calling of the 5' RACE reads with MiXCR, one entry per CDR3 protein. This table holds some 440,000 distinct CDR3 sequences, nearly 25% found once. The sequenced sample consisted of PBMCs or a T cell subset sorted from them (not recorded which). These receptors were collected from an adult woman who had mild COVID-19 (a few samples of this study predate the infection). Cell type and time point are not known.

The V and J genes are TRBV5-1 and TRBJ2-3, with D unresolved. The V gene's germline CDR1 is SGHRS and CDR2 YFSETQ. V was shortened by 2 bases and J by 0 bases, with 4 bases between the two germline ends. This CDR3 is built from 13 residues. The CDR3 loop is CASSFHSTDTQYF. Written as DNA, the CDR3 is TGCGCCAGCAGCTTCCACAGCACAGATACGCAGTATTTT.

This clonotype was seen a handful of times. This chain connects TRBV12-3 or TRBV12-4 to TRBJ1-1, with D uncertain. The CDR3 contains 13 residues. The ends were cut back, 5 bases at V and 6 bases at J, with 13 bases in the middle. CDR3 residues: CASSHPLGPEAFF. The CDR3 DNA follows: TGTGCCAGCAGTCACCCTCTGGGCCCTGAAGCTTTCTTT.

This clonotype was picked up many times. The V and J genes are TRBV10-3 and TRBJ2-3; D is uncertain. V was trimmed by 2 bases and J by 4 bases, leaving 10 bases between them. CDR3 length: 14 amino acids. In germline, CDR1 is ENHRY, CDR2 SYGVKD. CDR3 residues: CAISERAIADTQYF. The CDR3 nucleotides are TGTGCCATCAGTGAGAGGGCTATCGCAGATACGCAGTATTTT.

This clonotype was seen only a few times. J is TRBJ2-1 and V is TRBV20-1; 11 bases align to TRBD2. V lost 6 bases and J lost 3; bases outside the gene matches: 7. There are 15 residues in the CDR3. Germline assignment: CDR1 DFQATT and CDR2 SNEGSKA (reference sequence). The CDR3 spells CSASGLAVFYNEQFF. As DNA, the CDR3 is TGCAGTGCGTCGGGACTAGCGGTCTTCTACAATGAGCAGTTCTTC.

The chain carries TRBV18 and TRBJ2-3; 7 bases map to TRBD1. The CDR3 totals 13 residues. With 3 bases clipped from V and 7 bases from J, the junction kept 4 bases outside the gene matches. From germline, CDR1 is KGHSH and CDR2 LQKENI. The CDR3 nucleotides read TGTGCCAGCTCACCGGACAGGCGGAATACGCAGTATTTT. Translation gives CASSPDRRNTQYF.

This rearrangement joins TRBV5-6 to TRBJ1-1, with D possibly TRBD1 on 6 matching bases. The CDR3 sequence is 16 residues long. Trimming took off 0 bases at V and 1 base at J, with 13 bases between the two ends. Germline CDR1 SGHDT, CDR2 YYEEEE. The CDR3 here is CASSLESAGENTEAFF. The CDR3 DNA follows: TGTGCCAGCAGCTTGGAATCAGCAGGGGAGAACACTGAAGCTTTCTTT.

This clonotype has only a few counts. CDR3 bases: TGTGCCAGCAGCCAACACTGGATCCGAAAGGGACAGGGATCCTACGAGCAGTACTTC. This encodes CASSQHWIRKGQGSYEQYF. The genes are TRBV3-1 and TRBJ2-7; TRBD1 matches at 9 bases. Germline values: CDR1 LGHDT, CDR2 YNNKEL (reference sequence). The CDR3 consists of 19 residues. Trimming at V came to 2 bases and at J to 1 base, leaving 15 bases not matched to a gene.

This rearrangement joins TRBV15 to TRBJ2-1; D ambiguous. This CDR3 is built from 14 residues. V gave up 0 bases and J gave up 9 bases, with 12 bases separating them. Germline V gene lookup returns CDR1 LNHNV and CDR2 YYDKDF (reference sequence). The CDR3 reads CATSRDSRASEQFF. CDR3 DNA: TGTGCCACCAGCAGAGATTCAAGGGCGAGTGAGCAGTTCTTC.

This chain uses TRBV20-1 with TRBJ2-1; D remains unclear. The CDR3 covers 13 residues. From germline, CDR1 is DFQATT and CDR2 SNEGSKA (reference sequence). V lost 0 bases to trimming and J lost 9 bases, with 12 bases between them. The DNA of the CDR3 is TGCAGTGCTAGAGATAAAAGCTACGGTGAGCAGTTCTTC. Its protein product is CSARDKSYGEQFF.

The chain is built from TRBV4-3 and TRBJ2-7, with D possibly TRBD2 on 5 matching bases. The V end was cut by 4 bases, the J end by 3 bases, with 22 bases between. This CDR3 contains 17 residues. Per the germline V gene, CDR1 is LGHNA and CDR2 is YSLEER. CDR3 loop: CASSPQAARFSIYEQYF. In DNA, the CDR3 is TGCGCCAGCAGCCCCCAAGCGGCGCGGTTTAGCATCTACGAGCAGTACTTC.

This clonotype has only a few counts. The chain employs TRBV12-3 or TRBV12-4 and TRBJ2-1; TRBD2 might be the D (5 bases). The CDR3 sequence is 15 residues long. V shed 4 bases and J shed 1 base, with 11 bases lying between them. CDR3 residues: CASSSGRRSYNEQFF. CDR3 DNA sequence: TGTGCCAGCAGTTCGGGAAGAAGGTCCTACAATGAGCAGTTCTTC.

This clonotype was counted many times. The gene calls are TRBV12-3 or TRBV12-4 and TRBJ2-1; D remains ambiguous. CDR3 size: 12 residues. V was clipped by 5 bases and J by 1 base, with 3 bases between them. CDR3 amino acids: CASSGSYNEQFF. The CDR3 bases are TGTGCCAGCAGTGGATCCTACAATGAGCAGTTCTTC.

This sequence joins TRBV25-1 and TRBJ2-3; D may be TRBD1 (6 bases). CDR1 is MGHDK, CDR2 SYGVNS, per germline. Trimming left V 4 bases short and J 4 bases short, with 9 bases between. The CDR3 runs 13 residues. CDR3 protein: CASSVQGPDTQYF. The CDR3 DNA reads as TGTGCCAGCAGTGTACAGGGCCCAGATACGCAGTATTTT. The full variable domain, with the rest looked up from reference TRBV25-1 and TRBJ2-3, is EADIYQTPRYLVIGTGKKITLECSQTMGHDKMYWYQQDPGMELHLIHYSYGVNSTEKGDLSSESTVSRIRTEHFPLTLESARPSHTSQYLCASSVQGPDTQYFGPGTRLTVL.

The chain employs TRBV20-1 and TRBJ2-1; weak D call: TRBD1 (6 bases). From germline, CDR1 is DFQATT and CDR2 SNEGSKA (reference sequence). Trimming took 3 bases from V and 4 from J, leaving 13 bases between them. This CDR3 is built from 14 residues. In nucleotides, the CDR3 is TGCAGTGCTAGGTCCCCAGGGGTTTACAATGAGCAGTTCTTC. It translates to CSARSPGVYNEQFF.

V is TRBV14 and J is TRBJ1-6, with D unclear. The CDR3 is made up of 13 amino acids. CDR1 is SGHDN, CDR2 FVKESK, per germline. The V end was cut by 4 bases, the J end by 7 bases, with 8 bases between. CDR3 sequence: CASSPYSNSPLHF. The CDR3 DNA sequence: TGTGCCAGCAGCCCGTATTCAAATTCACCCCTCCACTTT.

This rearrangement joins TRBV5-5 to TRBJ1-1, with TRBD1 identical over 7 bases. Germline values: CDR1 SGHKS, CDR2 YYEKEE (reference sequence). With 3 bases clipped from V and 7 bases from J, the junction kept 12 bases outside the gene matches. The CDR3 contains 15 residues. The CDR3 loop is CASSWLTGWVGEAFF. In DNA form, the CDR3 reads TGTGCCAGCAGCTGGTTGACAGGGTGGGTGGGTGAAGCTTTCTTT.

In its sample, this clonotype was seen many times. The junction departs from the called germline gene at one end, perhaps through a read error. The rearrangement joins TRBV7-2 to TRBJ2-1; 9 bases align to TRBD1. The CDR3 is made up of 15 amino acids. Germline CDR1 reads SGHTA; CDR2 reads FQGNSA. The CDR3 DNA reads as TGTGCCAGCAGCGCTACAGGGGGCTCCTACAATGAGCGGTTCTTC. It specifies CASSATGGSYNERFF. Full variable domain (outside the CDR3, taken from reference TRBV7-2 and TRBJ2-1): GAGVSQSPSNKVTEKGKDVELRCDPISGHTALYWYRQSLGQGLEFLIYFQGNSAPDKSGLPSDRFSAERTGGSVSTLTIQRTQQEDSAVYLCASSATGGSYNERFFGPGTRLTVL.

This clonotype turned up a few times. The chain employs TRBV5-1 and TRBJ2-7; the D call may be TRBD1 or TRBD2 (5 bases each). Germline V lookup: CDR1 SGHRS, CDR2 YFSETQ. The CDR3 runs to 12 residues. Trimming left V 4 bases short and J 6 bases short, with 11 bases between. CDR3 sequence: CASSTYGTEQYF. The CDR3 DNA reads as TGCGCCAGCAGCACGTATGGGACCGAGCAGTACTTC.

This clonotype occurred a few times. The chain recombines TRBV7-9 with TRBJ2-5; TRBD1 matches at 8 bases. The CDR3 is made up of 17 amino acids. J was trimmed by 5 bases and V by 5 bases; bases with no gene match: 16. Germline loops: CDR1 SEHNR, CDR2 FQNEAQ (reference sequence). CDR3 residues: CASSAAQGASHSETQYF. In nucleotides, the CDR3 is TGTGCCAGCAGCGCAGCGCAGGGGGCTAGTCATTCGGAGACCCAGTACTTC.

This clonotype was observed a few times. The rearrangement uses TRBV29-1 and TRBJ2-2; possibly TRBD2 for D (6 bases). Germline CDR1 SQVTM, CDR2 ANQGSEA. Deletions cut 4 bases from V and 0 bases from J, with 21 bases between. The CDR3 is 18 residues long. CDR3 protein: CSVGQRQDRGSNTGELFF. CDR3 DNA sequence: TGCAGCGTTGGGCAACGTCAGGACCGGGGGTCGAACACCGGGGAGCTGTTTTTT.

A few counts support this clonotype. The DNA for the CDR3 is TGTGCCAGCTCACCATCACTTTCGGACAGACCCTACGAGCAGTACTTC. This codes for CASSPSLSDRPYEQYF. The chain carries TRBV18 and TRBJ2-7; D perhaps matches TRBD1 (6 bases). Germline lookup yields CDR1 KGHSH and CDR2 LQKENI. Trimming shortened V by 2 bases and J by 2 bases, and 16 bases separated the two germline ends. This CDR3 contains 16 residues.

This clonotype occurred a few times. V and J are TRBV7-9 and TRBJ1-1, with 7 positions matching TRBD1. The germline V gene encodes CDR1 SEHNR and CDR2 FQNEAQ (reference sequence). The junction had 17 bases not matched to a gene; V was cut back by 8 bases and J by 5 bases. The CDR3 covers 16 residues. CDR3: CASPPGGGASGTEAFF. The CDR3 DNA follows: TGTGCCAGCCCCCCAGGGGGGGGGGCAAGTGGGACTGAAGCTTTCTTT. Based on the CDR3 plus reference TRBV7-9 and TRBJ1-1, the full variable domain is DTGVSQNPRHKITKRGQNVTFRCDPISEHNRLYWYRQTLGQGPEFLTYFQNEAQLEKSRLLSDRFSAERPKGSFSTLEIQRTEQGDSAMYLCASPPGGGASGTEAFFGQGTRLTVV.